The rows below give T cell receptor beta chains drawn from one sample of a study of blood T cell repertoires in COVID-19. Profiled with immunoSEQ multiplex PCR; TCRdb holds only in-frame clones, not every one. The sample holds fewer than 400,000 clones, approximately 83% seen once. The specimen sequenced was PBMCs or T cells enriched from blood (not recorded which). These TCRs come from a young man who had recovered from COVID-19. Both conserved end residues are part of each CDR3. Fields, in order: J gene, CDR3 length, V gene, clone size, D gene, CDR3 protein, CDR3 DNA. D genes are given only for firm matches. A row's size may be missing; if present it is once, few, many or a size class.

>TRBJ1-5|19|TRBV19|-|-
CASTTVYYRRPYSNQPQHF
TGTGCCAGTACCACCGTGTATTACAGGCGACCTTATAGCAATCAGCCCCAGCATTTT
>TRBJ1-6|16|TRBV2|-|-
CASSEELPSAGSPLHF
TGTGCCAGCAGTGAAGAGCTGCCCTCAGCGGGTTCACCCCTCCACTTT
>TRBJ1-4|16|TRBV30|-|-
CAWSVGYSATNEKLFF
TGTGCCTGGAGTGTTGGTTACAGTGCAACTAATGAAAAACTGTTTTTT
>TRBJ1-4|16|TRBV4-2|-|TRBD1
CASSPWTGGEYEKLFF
TGTGCCAGCAGCCCGTGGACAGGGGGGGAGTATGAAAAACTGTTTTTT
>TRBJ2-3|13|TRBV5-8|once|-
CASRRPGFWTQYF
TGTGCCAGCAGACGTCCAGGGTTCTGGACGCAGTATTTT
>TRBJ1-2|15|TRBV11-2|few|TRBD1
CASSSSDRGWYGYTF
TGTGCCAGCAGCTCCTCGGACAGGGGATGGTATGGCTACACCTTC
>TRBJ1-2|13|TRBV29-1|-|TRBD1
CSAPRTGVHGYTF
TGCAGCGCCCCTAGGACAGGGGTCCATGGCTACACCTTC
>TRBJ2-6|18|TRBV7-9|-|TRBD1
CASRSTGTGPSGANVLTF
TGTGCCAGCAGATCCACCGGGACAGGACCCTCTGGGGCCAACGTCCTGACTTTC
>TRBJ1-6|16|TRBV10-3|-|TRBD1
CAISDTTGGWDSPLHF
TGTGCCATCAGTGACACGACAGGGGGCTGGGATTCACCCCTCCACTTT
>TRBJ2-3|15|TRBV10-3|-|TRBD1
CAISRQGAGTDTQYF
TGTGCCATCAGCAGACAGGGGGCGGGGACAGATACGCAGTATTTT
>TRBJ2-6|19|TRBV7-8|few|TRBD1
CASSTIRTGTNSGANVLTF
TGTGCCAGCAGCACAATCCGGACAGGGACCAACTCTGGGGCCAACGTCCTGACTTTC
>TRBJ2-2|15|TRBV7-2|-|-
CASSLVATQAGELFF
TGTGCCAGCAGCTTAGTAGCCACACAGGCCGGGGAGCTGTTTTTT
>TRBJ1-1|18|TRBV7-3|-|-
CATSSRRDTHPENTEAFF
TGTGCCACGTCATCCCGACGGGACACACACCCTGAGAACACTGAAGCTTTCTTT
>TRBJ1-2|15|TRBV10-3|once|TRBD1
CAIKTGTGDDYGYTF
TGTGCCATCAAGACCGGGACAGGGGATGACTATGGCTACACCTTC
>TRBJ1-3|15|TRBV28|once|-
CASSLYVVSGNTIYF
TGTGCCAGCAGTTTATATGTCGTCTCTGGAAACACCATATATTTT
>TRBJ1-1|16|TRBV18|-|-
CASSPPTTVVNTEAFF
TGTGCCAGCTCACCCCCTACGACTGTGGTGAACACTGAAGCTTTCTTT
>TRBJ2-2|16|TRBV19|once|-
CASSPPGQQNTGELFF
TGTGCCAGTAGTCCTCCGGGACAACAGAACACCGGGGAGCTGTTTTTT
>TRBJ1-5|14|TRBV30|few|-
CAWSVAGSNQPQHF
TGTGCCTGGAGTGTGGCCGGGAGCAATCAGCCCCAGCATTTT
>TRBJ2-7|15|TRBV9|once|TRBD2
CASSATSGGGDEQYF
TGTGCCAGCAGCGCGACTAGCGGGGGCGGGGACGAGCAGTACTTC
>TRBJ2-2|14|TRBV6-5|few|-
CASRTTGNTGELFF
TGTGCCAGCAGGACGACAGGGAACACCGGGGAGCTGTTTTTT
>TRBJ1-2|13|TRBV5-1|-|TRBD1
CASSLAGGSGYTF
TGCGCCAGCAGCTTGGCAGGGGGAAGTGGCTACACCTTC
>TRBJ1-2|13|TRBV30|-|TRBD1
CAWTNQGVYGYTF
TGTGCCTGGACCAATCAGGGGGTCTATGGCTACACCTTC
>TRBJ2-7|15|TRBV7-2|-|TRBD1
CASRRPGQGTHEQYF
TGTGCCAGCAGAAGACCGGGACAGGGAACCCACGAGCAGTACTTC
>TRBJ1-1|15|TRBV5-1|-|-
CASSHRIRRNTEAFF
TGCGCCAGCAGCCACCGAATCAGAAGGAACACTGAAGCTTTCTTT
>TRBJ2-3|15|TRBV5-1|-|-
CASSFRGPYTDTQYF
TGCGCCAGCAGCTTCAGGGGCCCCTACACAGATACGCAGTATTTT
>TRBJ1-1|15|TRBV3-1/TRBV3-2|-|TRBD1
CASSQSDRVNTEAFF
TGTGCCAGCAGCCAATCCGACAGGGTCAACACTGAAGCTTTCTTT
>TRBJ2-5|17|TRBV10-1|-|TRBD1
CASSGPRQGRRRKTQYF
TGCGCCAGCAGTGGGCCCCGACAGGGGAGAAGAAGAAAGACCCAGTACTTC
>TRBJ1-2|13|TRBV12-3/TRBV12-4|once|-
CASSRGLFYGYTF
TGTGCCAGCAGTCGGGGACTGTTCTATGGCTACACCTTC
>TRBJ2-1|11|TRBV20-1|-|-
CSARPGNEQFF
TGCAGTGCCCGACCGGGGAATGAGCAGTTCTTC
>TRBJ2-1|13|TRBV18|-|TRBD1
CASSRDRVNEQFF
TGTGCCAGCTCAAGGGACAGGGTTAATGAGCAGTTCTTC
>TRBJ1-6|15|TRBV7-9|-|TRBD1
CASSSLTGGLSPLHF
TGTGCCAGCAGCTCCTTGACAGGGGGCCTTTCACCCCTCCACTTT
>TRBJ2-3|16|TRBV24-1|-|TRBD1
CATSRGQGANTDTQYF
TGTGCCACCAGTAGGGGACAGGGGGCAAACACAGATACGCAGTATTTT
>TRBJ1-5|13|TRBV19|once|TRBD1
CASQTGNNQPQHF
TGTGCCAGTCAGACAGGGAACAATCAGCCCCAGCATTTT
>TRBJ2-7|15|TRBV27|-|-
CASSYLGRRDYEQYF
TGTGCCAGCAGTTATCTGGGGCGACGAGACTACGAGCAGTACTTC
>TRBJ2-7|12|TRBV10-3|-|-
CAISVNRYEQYF
TGTGCCATCAGTGTAAACAGATACGAGCAGTACTTC
>TRBJ1-2|12|TRBV29-1|-|-
CSVRSSNYGYTF
TGCAGTGTACGCAGTTCAAACTATGGCTACACCTTC
>TRBJ2-7|13|TRBV24-1|once|-
CATSAGPGVEQYF
TGTGCCACCAGTGCAGGACCGGGGGTCGAGCAGTACTTC
>TRBJ2-7|13|TRBV6-5|once|-
CASSRGVFYEQYF
TGTGCCAGCAGTAGGGGCGTCTTTTACGAGCAGTACTTC
>TRBJ2-2|15|TRBV6-5|-|-
CASNFWRGGTGELFF
TGTGCCAGCAACTTTTGGAGGGGTGGGACCGGGGAGCTGTTTTTT
>TRBJ1-1|13|TRBV29-1|-|TRBD1
CSVGQGAETEAFF
TGCAGCGTTGGACAGGGGGCGGAAACTGAAGCTTTCTTT
>TRBJ1-2|12|TRBV12-3/TRBV12-4|-|-
CASSSDRSGYTF
TGTGCCAGCAGTTCGGACAGATCGGGCTACACCTTC
>TRBJ2-1|12|TRBV9|-|TRBD1
CASSVGGQPIFF
TGTGCCAGCAGCGTTGGGGGACAGCCAATCTTCTTC
>TRBJ1-5|15|TRBV7-9|-|-
CASSLDPHSNQPQHF
TGTGCCAGCAGCTTAGATCCCCATAGCAATCAGCCCCAGCATTTT
>TRBJ2-4|14|TRBV6-6|-|TRBD2
CATSTSDGKNIQYF
TGTGCCACCTCGACTAGCGACGGCAAAAACATTCAGTACTTC
>TRBJ1-1|14|TRBV15|few|-
CATSREQGRDEAFF
TGTGCCACCAGCAGGGAACAGGGTAGGGATGAAGCTTTCTTT
>TRBJ2-2|14|TRBV21-1|-|-
CASSNRRNTGELFF
TGTGCCAGCAGTAACAGGAGGAACACCGGGGAGCTGTTTTTT